This T cell receptor (beta chain) was observed in a study of blood T cell repertoires in COVID-19. Background on the study: The study drew acute and convalescent COVID-19 samples from the United States, Italy and Spain.

Authors' methods: Estimates of nucleated cell counts were drawn from the amplification of reference gene primers. Repertoires were generated with immunoSEQ multiplex PCR, while TCRdb's copy carries only in-frame clones and drops some. D and trimming come from the DNA, and the V and J calls and clone size come from that table. The sample contains some 360,000 clones, around 87% of which appear only once. Germline CDR1 and CDR2: SGHVS and FQNEAQ. V gave up 6 bases and J gave up 0 bases, with 15 bases separating them. This CDR3 has 15 amino acids. The genes are TRBV7-8 and TRBJ2-7; a weak D match, TRBD1 (7 bases). Sequencing used peripheral blood. This TCR came from an older woman with COVID-19, enrolled during active disease. CDR3 amino acids: CASREGTVSSYEQYF. For the CDR3, the DNA is TGTGCCAGCAGGGAGGGGACAGTGAGCTCCTACGAGCAGTACTTC.